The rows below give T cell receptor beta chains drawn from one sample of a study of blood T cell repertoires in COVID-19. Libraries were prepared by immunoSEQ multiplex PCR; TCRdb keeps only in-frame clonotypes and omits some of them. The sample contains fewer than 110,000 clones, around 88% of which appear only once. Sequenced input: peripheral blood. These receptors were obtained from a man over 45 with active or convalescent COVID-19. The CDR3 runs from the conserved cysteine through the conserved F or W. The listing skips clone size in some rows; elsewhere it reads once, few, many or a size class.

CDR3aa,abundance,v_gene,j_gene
CASSVSRGQGVNEQFF,-,TRBV2,TRBJ2-1
CASSFADRADTQYF,-,TRBV7-9,TRBJ2-3
CASSSPSGSPYEQYF,-,TRBV7-2,TRBJ2-7
CASSRNLGTGSFSYEQYF,-,TRBV4-3,TRBJ2-7
CASSPAITEAFF,-,TRBV28,TRBJ1-1
CASGRGGSYNEQFF,-,TRBV6-6,TRBJ2-1
CASSSGQNPYNEQFF,-,TRBV11-3,TRBJ2-1
CASSLGVAGQKANEQFF,-,TRBV5-4,TRBJ2-1
CAWGPQGPTNQPQHF,-,TRBV30,TRBJ1-5
CASSYSGSSYEQYF,-,TRBV6-2/TRBV6-3,TRBJ2-7
CTSSQDKRLAGSYNEQFF,-,TRBV1,TRBJ2-1
CASSIASSNQPQHF,few,TRBV19,TRBJ1-5
CASSLDSRGIAGTRSYNEQFF,once,TRBV28,TRBJ2-1
CASSLQGYNSPLHF,-,TRBV27,TRBJ1-6
CASTERGADTEAFF,-,TRBV10-2,TRBJ1-1
CASREDRTTEAFF,-,TRBV2,TRBJ1-1
CASSQGQGISPLHF,-,TRBV3-1/TRBV3-2,TRBJ1-6
CAWSTGQLNTEAFF,-,TRBV30,TRBJ1-1
CASSEGGSNEKLFF,-,TRBV2,TRBJ1-4
CASGPRGGPYNEQFF,-,TRBV11-2,TRBJ2-1
CASSRQGLTNEKLFF,-,TRBV7-2,TRBJ1-4
CASSIHRGGNQPQHF,few,TRBV7-2,TRBJ1-5
CASRPPGQGVYGYTF,-,TRBV28,TRBJ1-2
CASSLSQSGELFF,once,TRBV11-3,TRBJ2-2
CASSPNGLAGYNEQFF,-,TRBV3-1/TRBV3-2,TRBJ2-1
CASSLEYDIRSSPLHF,-,TRBV7-6,TRBJ1-6
CAWTPGLPEQFF,-,TRBV30,TRBJ2-1
CASSGQVNTEAFF,-,TRBV10-1,TRBJ1-1
CSVRADSLESTEAFF,-,TRBV29-1,TRBJ1-1
CASGGGSNQPQHF,-,TRBV2,TRBJ1-5
CASSRGTNEQYF,-,TRBV3-1/TRBV3-2,TRBJ2-7
CASSAGTAFTDTQYF,-,TRBV5-6,TRBJ2-3
CSVVYDYGYTF,once,TRBV29-1,TRBJ1-2
CASRDSGTNEKLFF,-,TRBV6-5,TRBJ1-4
CASSGSQGSNQPQHF,-,TRBV2,TRBJ1-5
CASSHRPRSYNSPLHF,-,TRBV3-1/TRBV3-2,TRBJ1-6
CASSYSRGYTEAFF,-,TRBV6-5,TRBJ1-1
CASSPGLAVPYEQYF,-,TRBV5-4,TRBJ2-7
CASSAGGSYNEQFF,-,TRBV2,TRBJ2-1